This entry lists 17 T cell receptor beta chains sequenced from one sample in a study of T cell repertoires in cytomegalovirus infection. TCRdb independently ran MiXCR on the reads; one entry per CDR3 protein. The sample has roughly 68,000 distinct CDR3 sequences, just over 20% seen once. These receptors lack a known antigen. The starting material was CD8+ T cells from cultured PBMCs, obtained from culture after CMV antigen stimulation. The origin of the receptors is a human donor in good health (CMV status not recorded). Some clones in this sample may be carry-over from other donors' samples.

The table lists this clonotype with a few counts. V is TRBV7-8 and J is TRBJ1-5; perhaps TRBD1 as D (6 bases). Germline CDR1 is SGHVS and CDR2 is FQNEAQ. The CDR3 loop spans 15 amino acids. V lost 2 bases and J lost 3, with 11 bases in between. The CDR3 region is CASSLSRQDNQPQHF. In DNA, the CDR3 is TGTGCCAGCAGCTTATCCCGACAGGACAATCAGCCCCAGCATTTT. The full variable domain, in which reference TRBV7-8 and TRBJ1-5 provide the parts outside the CDR3, is GAGVSQSPRYKVAKRGQDVALRCDPISGHVSLFWYQQALGQGPEFLTYFQNEAQLDKSGLPSDRFFAERPEGSVSTLKIQRTQQEDSAVYLCASSLSRQDNQPQHFGDGTRLSIL.

V gene TRBV5-4 combines with J gene TRBJ2-7; D might be TRBD1 (6 bases). V was shortened by 0 bases and J by 3 bases, with 7 bases between the two germline ends. Germline loops: CDR1 SGHNT, CDR2 YYREEE (reference sequence). The CDR3 has 13 amino acids. CDR3 sequence: CASSLDRDYEQYF. DNA of the CDR3: TGTGCCAGCAGCTTGGACAGGGACTACGAGCAGTACTTC.

This clonotype was observed a handful of times. The rearrangement links TRBV2 to TRBJ1-6; maybe TRBD1 (6 bases). The V gene lost 8 bases and the J gene lost 9 bases, with 17 bases spanning the gap. Per the germline V gene, CDR1 is SNHLY and CDR2 is FYNNEI. CDR3 length equals 14 residues. CDR3 sequence reads: CASLGRGATSPLHF. The CDR3 nucleotides are TGTGCCAGCCTAGGACGGGGGGCGACTTCACCCCTCCACTTT.

The chain links TRBV10-3 to TRBJ1-2; D not certain. V lost 8 bases and J 3 bases, leaving 16 bases between the germline ends. The length of the CDR3 is 14 residues. CDR1 and CDR2 from the germline V gene are ENHRY and SYGVKD. CDR3 protein: CAIWEDSRYYGYTF. CDR3 DNA sequence: TGTGCCATCTGGGAGGATAGTCGGTACTATGGCTACACCTTC.

The chain employs TRBV6-6 and TRBJ2-7; 9 nucleotides agree with TRBD1. CDR1 is MNHNY, CDR2 SVGAGI, per germline (reference sequence). The V gene end was trimmed by 7 bases and the J gene end by 5 bases; junction bases not matched to a gene: 12. The CDR3 contains 15 residues. CDR3 residues: CASTGPGTGNHEQYF. The CDR3 DNA sequence: TGTGCCAGCACTGGTCCCGGGACAGGGAACCACGAGCAGTACTTC.

The chain links TRBV9 to TRBJ2-5; D is possibly TRBD1 or TRBD2 (6 bases each). The CDR3 runs 14 residues. Germline loops: CDR1 SGDLS, CDR2 YYNGEE. V was clipped by 0 bases and J by 5 bases, with 11 bases between them. CDR3 region: CASSVARGVETQYF. The CDR3 DNA sequence: TGTGCCAGCAGCGTAGCTAGGGGGGTGGAGACCCAGTACTTC.

This clonotype was counted at least ten times. The chain combines TRBV28 with TRBJ1-2, with D maybe TRBD1 (5 bases). With 2 bases removed from V and 6 bases from J, the gap between germline ends came to 13 bases. The CDR3 covers 14 residues. Germline assignment: CDR1 MDHEN and CDR2 SYDVKM. The DNA for the CDR3 is TGTGCCAGCAGTTTAATCAGGGAAGGAGATGGCTACACCTTC. It translates to CASSLIREGDGYTF.

This sequence joins TRBV5-1 and TRBJ2-4; 8 bases map to TRBD1. Trimming removed 0 bases from V and 5 bases from J; junction bases left unmatched: 7. The CDR3 spans 16 residues. The germline V gene encodes CDR1 SGHRS and CDR2 YFSETQ. Here the CDR3 DNA reads TGCGCCAGCAGCTTGGACCTCAGGGGGCTCGAAAACATTCAGTACTTC. As protein: CASSLDLRGLENIQYF.

V and J are TRBV20-1 and TRBJ2-6; D call uncertain. This CDR3 region has 21 residues. The germline V gene has CDR1 DFQATT and CDR2 SNEGSKA (reference sequence). V lost 0 bases to trimming and J lost 2 bases, with 26 bases between them. The DNA of the CDR3 is TGCAGTGCTAGAGAGGTTCGAGGAACGGCGGATCTTAGTACTGGGGCCAACGTCCTGACTTTC. Translation: CSAREVRGTADLSTGANVLTF.

The chain combines TRBV12-3 or TRBV12-4 with TRBJ1-1, with unresolved D. CDR3 length equals 13 residues. Trimming removed 5 bases from V and 3 bases from J, with 10 bases in between. CDR3 sequence: CASSPAEDTEAFF. As DNA, the CDR3 is TGTGCCAGCAGTCCCGCCGAGGACACTGAAGCTTTCTTT.

The rearrangement links TRBV6-2 or TRBV6-3 to TRBJ2-7, with a tentative D call TRBD2 (5 bases). The CDR3 has 14 amino acids. The germline CDR1 and CDR2 sequences are MNHEY and SVGEGT. The V gene lost 4 bases and the J gene lost 3 bases, with 13 bases spanning the gap. CDR3 in DNA: TGTGCCAGCAGTTTGTCAACGGCGGGCTACGAGCAGTACTTC. Encoded protein: CASSLSTAGYEQYF.

The rearrangement uses TRBV27 and TRBJ2-1, with 7 bases fitting TRBD1. Germline CDR1 and CDR2: MNHEY and SMNVEV (reference sequence). The CDR3 has 15 amino acids. V was clipped by 7 bases and J by 0 bases; unmatched bases: 6. The CDR3 spells CASIAWTGSYNEQFF. The CDR3 region has the DNA TGTGCCAGCATTGCCTGGACAGGCTCCTACAATGAGCAGTTCTTC.

This chain links TRBV7-9 with TRBJ1-1, with a possible D match to TRBD1 (6 bases). V was cut by 5 bases and J by 6 bases, with 19 bases left in between. This CDR3 comprises 15 residues. In germline, CDR1 is SEHNR, CDR2 FQNEAQ (reference sequence). CDR3 nucleotide sequence: TGTGCCAGCAGCATTCGGACAGCCCTTGACGCTGAAGCTTTCTTT. Amino acids: CASSIRTALDAEAFF.

This clonotype was recorded a few times. The V gene is TRBV7-2, the J gene TRBJ1-1, with 7 bases matching TRBD1. J gave up 0 bases and V 1 base, and 14 bases lay outside the gene matches. Germline CDR1 reads SGHTA; CDR2 reads FQGNSA. This CDR3 region has 19 residues. CDR3 nucleotides: TGTGCCAGCAGCTTAGGGGGACAGAGCCGCCGACGACTGAACACTGAAGCTTTCTTT. Translating gives CASSLGGQSRRRLNTEAFF.

This chain connects TRBV6-1 to TRBJ1-5; perhaps TRBD1 as D (6 bases). The CDR3 contains 14 residues. Trimming removed 2 bases from V and 6 bases from J, with 11 bases in between. In germline, CDR1 is MNHNS, CDR2 SASEGT. CDR3 loop: CASSEWGGGQPQHF. The CDR3 region has the DNA TGTGCCAGCAGTGAATGGGGGGGCGGTCAGCCCCAGCATTTT.

This clonotype was seen a handful of times. This chain joins TRBV9 and TRBJ1-3; D call uncertain. This CDR3 contains 14 residues. V was cut by 4 bases and J by 0 bases, with 8 bases left in between. Germline CDR1 reads SGDLS; CDR2 reads YYNGEE. DNA for the CDR3: TGTGCCAGCAGCCACCCATACTCTGGAAACACCATATATTTT. Amino acid sequence: CASSHPYSGNTIYF.

This clonotype was seen a few times. The rearrangement links TRBV4-3 to TRBJ1-1; D uncertain. The germline V and J ends were trimmed by 0 bases and 3 bases, with 8 bases remaining between them. The V gene's germline CDR1 is LGHNA and CDR2 YSLEER. The CDR3 has 14 residues. This chain's CDR3 is CASSQEAPDTEAFF. The DNA for the CDR3 is TGCGCCAGCAGCCAAGAGGCCCCAGACACTGAAGCTTTCTTT.